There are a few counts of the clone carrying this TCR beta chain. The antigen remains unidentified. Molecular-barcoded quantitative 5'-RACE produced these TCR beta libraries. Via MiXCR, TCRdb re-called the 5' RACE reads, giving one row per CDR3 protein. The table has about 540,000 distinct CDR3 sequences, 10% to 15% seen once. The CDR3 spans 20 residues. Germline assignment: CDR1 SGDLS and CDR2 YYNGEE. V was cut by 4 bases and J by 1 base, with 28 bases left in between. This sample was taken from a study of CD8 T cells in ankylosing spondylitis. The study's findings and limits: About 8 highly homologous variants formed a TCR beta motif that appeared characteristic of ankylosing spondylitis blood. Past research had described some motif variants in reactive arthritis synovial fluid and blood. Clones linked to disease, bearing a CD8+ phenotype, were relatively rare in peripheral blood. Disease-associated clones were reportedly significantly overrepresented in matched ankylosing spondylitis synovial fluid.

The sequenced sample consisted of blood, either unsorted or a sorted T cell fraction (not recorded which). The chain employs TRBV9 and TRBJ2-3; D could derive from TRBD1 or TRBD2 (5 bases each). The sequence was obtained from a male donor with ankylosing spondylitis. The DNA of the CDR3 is TGTGCCAGCAGCCCCCGGACACTAGGAAGCGGAGGACGGGGCACAGATACGCAGTATTTT. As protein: CASSPRTLGSGGRGTDTQYF.